This TCR beta chain was captured in a study of blood T cell repertoires in COVID-19. This clone has more than one count but fewer than ten. Method: immunoSEQ multiplex PCR; TCRdb's copy keeps in-frame clones and lacks some. The table includes about 270,000 clones, 75% to 90% detected once. Germline CDR1 and CDR2: ENHRY and SYGVKD. CDR3 length equals 14 residues. Trimming removed 6 bases from V and 1 base from J; junction bases left unmatched: 2. The source is a woman aged 70 to 79 with acute or convalescent COVID-19. This sequence joins TRBV10-3 and TRBJ2-5, with TRBD1 identical over 10 bases. The sequencing input was peripheral blood. The CDR3 bases are TGTGCCATCAGGGGACAGGGGCCCCAAGAGACCCAGTACTTC. Translating it yields CAIRGQGPQETQYF.